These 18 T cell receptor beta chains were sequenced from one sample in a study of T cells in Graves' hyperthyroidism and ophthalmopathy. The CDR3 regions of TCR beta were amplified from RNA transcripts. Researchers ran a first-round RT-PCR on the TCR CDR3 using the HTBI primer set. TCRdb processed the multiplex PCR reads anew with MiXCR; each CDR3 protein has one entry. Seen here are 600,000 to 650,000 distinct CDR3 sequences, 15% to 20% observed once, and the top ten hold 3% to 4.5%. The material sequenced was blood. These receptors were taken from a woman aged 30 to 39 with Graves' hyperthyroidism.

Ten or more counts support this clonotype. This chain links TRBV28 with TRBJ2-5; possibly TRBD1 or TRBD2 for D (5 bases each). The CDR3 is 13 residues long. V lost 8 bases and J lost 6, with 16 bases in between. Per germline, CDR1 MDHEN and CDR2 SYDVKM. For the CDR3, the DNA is TGTGCCAGCTCGGGACCCCCCGTTAAGACCCAGTACTTC. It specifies CASSGPPVKTQYF. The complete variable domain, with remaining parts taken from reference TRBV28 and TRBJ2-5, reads DVKVTQSSRYLVKRTGEKVFLECVQDMDHENMFWYRQDPGLGLRLIYFSYDVKMKEKGDIPEGYSVSREKKERFSLILESASTNQTSMYLCASSGPPVKTQYFGPGTRLLVL.

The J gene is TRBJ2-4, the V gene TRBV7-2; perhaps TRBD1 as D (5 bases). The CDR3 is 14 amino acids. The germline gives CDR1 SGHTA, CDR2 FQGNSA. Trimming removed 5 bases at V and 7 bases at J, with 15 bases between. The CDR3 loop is CASSGAFLGNIQYF. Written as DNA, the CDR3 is TGTGCCAGCAGCGGGGCATTCTTGGGGAACATTCAGTACTTC.

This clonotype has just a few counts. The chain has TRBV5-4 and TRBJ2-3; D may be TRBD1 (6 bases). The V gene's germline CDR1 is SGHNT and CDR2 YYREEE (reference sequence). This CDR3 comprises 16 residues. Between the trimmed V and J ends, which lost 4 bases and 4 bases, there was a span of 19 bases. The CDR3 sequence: CASSALGAGSPDTQYF. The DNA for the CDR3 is TGTGCCAGCAGCGCTCTGGGGGCAGGGAGTCCAGATACGCAGTATTTT. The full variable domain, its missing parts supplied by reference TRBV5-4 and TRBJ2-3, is ETGVTQSPTHLIKTRGQQVTLRCSSQSGHNTVSWYQQALGQGPQFIFQYYREEENGRGNFPPRFSGLQFPNYSSELNVNALELDDSALYLCASSALGAGSPDTQYFGPGTRLTVL.

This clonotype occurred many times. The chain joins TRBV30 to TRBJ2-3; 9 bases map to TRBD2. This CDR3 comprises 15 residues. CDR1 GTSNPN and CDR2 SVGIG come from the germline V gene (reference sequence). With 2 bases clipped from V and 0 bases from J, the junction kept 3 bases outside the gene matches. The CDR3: CAWSRGLASTDTQYF. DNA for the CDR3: TGTGCCTGGAGTAGAGGACTAGCGAGCACAGATACGCAGTATTTT.

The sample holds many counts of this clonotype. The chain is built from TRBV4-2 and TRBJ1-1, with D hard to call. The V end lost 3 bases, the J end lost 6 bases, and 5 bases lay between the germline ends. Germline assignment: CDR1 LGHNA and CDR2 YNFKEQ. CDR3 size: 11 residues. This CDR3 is CASSHNSEAFF. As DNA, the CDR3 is TGTGCCAGCAGCCATAATTCTGAAGCTTTCTTT.

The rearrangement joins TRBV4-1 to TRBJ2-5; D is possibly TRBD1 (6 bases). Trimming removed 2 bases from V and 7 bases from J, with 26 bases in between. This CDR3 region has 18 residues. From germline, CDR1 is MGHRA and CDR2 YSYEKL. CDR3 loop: CASSQPGQKMENSGTQYF. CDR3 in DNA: TGCGCCAGCAGCCAACCGGGACAAAAAATGGAAAATTCAGGGACCCAGTACTTC.

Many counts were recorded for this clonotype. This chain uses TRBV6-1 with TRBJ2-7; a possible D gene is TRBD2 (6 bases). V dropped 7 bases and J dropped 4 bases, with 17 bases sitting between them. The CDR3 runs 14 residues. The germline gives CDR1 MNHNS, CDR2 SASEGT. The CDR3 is CASNPRGLDYEQYF. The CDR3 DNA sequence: TGTGCCAGCAATCCTAGGGGACTTGATTACGAGCAGTACTTC.

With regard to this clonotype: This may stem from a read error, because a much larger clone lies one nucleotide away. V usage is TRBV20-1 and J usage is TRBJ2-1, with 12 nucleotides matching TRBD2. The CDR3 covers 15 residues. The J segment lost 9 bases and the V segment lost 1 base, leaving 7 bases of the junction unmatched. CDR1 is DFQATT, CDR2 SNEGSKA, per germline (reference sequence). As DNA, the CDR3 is TGCAGTGCTAGAGGGGTCGGACTAGCGGGACTTGAGCAGTTCTTC. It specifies CSARGVGLAGLEQFF.

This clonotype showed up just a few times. CDR3 nucleotides: TGTGCCAGTAGTATGGCCAGGGACACAGATACGCAGTATTTT. Its protein is CASSMARDTDTQYF. The chain joins TRBV19 to TRBJ2-3; weak D call: TRBD1 (5 bases). This CDR3 has 14 amino acids. The germline V gene has CDR1 LNHDA and CDR2 SQIVND (reference sequence). V was shortened by 3 bases and J by 2 bases, with 9 bases between the two germline ends.

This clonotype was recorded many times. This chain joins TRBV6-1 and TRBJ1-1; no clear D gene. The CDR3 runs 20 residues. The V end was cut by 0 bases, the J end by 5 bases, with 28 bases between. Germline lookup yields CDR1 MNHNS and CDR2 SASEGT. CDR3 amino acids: CASSEAESWVPLLEVTEAFF. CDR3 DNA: TGTGCCAGCAGTGAAGCGGAGTCTTGGGTACCACTCTTAGAGGTGACTGAAGCTTTCTTT.

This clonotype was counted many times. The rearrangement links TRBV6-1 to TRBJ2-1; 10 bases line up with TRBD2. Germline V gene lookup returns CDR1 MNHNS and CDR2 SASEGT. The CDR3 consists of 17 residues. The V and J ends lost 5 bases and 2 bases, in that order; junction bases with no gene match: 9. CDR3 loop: CASSPTLAGGPYNEQFF. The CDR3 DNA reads TGTGCCAGCAGTCCCACCTTAGCGGGAGGACCCTACAATGAGCAGTTCTTC.

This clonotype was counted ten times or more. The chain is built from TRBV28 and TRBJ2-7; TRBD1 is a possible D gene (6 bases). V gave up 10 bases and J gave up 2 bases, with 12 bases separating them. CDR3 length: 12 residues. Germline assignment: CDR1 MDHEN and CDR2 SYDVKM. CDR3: CATTGYAYEQYF. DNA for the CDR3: TGTGCCACCACAGGGTATGCCTACGAGCAGTACTTC.

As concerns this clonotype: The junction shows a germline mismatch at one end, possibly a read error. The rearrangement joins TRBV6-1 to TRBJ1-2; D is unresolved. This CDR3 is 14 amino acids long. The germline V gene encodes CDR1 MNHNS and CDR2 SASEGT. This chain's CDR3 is CASSEVNSFYGHTF. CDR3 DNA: TGTGCCAGCAGTGAAGTGAACAGCTTTTATGGCCACACCTTC.

CDR3 nucleotide sequence: TGTGCCAGCAGTACCCAGGCCCTGGGGAATCAGCCCCAGCATTTT. Its translation is CASSTQALGNQPQHF. The V and J genes are TRBV6-1 and TRBJ1-5; D gene unclear. The CDR3 sequence is 15 residues long. V was pared by 5 bases and J by 4 bases, with 15 bases between. In germline, CDR1 is MNHNS, CDR2 SASEGT.

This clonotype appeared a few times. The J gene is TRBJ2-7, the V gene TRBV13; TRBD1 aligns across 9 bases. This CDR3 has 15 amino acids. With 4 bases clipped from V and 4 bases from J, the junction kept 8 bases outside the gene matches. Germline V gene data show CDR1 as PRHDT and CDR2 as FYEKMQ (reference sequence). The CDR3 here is CASSWGQGRFYEQYF. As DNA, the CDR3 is TGTGCCAGCAGCTGGGGACAGGGCCGGTTTTACGAGCAGTACTTC.

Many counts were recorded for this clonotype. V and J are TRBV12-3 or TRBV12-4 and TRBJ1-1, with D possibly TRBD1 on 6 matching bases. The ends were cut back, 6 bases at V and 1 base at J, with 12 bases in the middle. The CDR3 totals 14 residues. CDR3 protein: CASRASRGNTEAFF. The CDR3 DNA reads TGTGCCAGCAGGGCATCCAGGGGGAACACTGAAGCTTTCTTT.

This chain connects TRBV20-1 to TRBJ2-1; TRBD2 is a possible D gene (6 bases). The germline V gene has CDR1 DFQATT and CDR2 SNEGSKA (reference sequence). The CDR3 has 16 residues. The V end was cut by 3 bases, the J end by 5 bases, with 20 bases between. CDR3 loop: CSASGPRAGLNNEQFF. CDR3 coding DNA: TGCAGTGCTAGCGGGCCTAGAGCGGGCCTTAACAATGAGCAGTTCTTC.

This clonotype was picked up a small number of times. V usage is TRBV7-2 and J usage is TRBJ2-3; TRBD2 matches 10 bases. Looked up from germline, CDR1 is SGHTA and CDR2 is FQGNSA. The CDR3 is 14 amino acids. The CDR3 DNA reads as TGTGTTTGGGGTCGGGGACTAGCGTACGATACGCAGTATTTT. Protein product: CVWGRGLAYDTQYF.